This T cell receptor (beta chain) was documented in a study of blood T cells in healthy people across ages (dated by TCRdb to 2015 to 2017). Context from the whole study: In model experiments, template switching captured about one uniquely barcoded TCR beta cDNA molecule for every two T cells. Using the same blood draw, the study looked at two additional independent replicas of 1 million unique cDNA reads for two donors, one aged 18 to 30 and the other aged 80 or older. To avoid experimental bias, donors of different ages were distributed randomly across sequencing lanes. Four age groups were formed from the donors: young (average approximately 15 years), middle-aged (around 39), aged (more than 55) and long-lived (around 80). Using deep sequencing normalized with unique cDNA molecular identifiers, the study measured how TCR beta repertoire diversity changes with age.

Donors were 30 to 45 systemically healthy Caucasian individuals from Russia aged 6 to 90 years. Around 10 milliliters of peripheral blood were collected from each donor into EDTA-treated Vacutainer tubes. Ficoll-Paque density-gradient centrifugation was used to isolate PBMCs, with at least 6.5 million obtained per sample. Trizol reagent was used to extract total RNA from the PBMCs, yielding at least 5 micrograms per sample. Naive CD45RAhigh/CD27high T cell percentages were measured by flow cytometry on a PBMC aliquot from every donor. The method behind the library was 5' RACE. TCRdb records Illumina HiSeq 2500 as the sequencer. A second roughly 6 to 11 cycle PCR used a sample-barcoded 5' primer and a J-beta primer mix. Each TCR beta cDNA molecule received a unique molecular identifier from a template-switch 5' adaptor carrying 12 random nucleotides. Each sample yielded at least 3 million CDR3-containing paired-end reads. First-strand cDNA synthesis was performed from all RNA using the Mint cDNA synthesis kit, with priming by a TRBC-specific oligonucleotide. All cDNA was treated with uracil-DNA glycosylase and then went through a first 18-cycle PCR with the universal primers M1SS and BC2_uni_R. In the original analysis: For normalization, 1 million high-quality reads, each with a distinct molecular identifier, were randomly selected from each sample. Instead of being binned into consensus sequences, reads with shared molecular identifiers were discarded. CDR3 identification, clonotype clustering and error correction used MiTCR with a Q25 quality threshold and the strictest error-elimination algorithm. A nonparametric unseen species model with Euler transformation was used to estimate a lower bound on total TCR beta diversity. TCRdb reworked the public reads: Q25 trimming with fastp, MiXCR clone assembly, productive beta chains retained. Merged by CDR3 protein, the rows form single entries marked with the most common genes and DNA. TCRdb, not the authors, supplied the V and J calls. The sample records hundreds of thousands of distinct CDR3 sequences, 58% of which are singletons. In total, the top ten clones hold around 20% of the sample.

In the germline V gene, CDR1 corresponds to SGHRS and CDR2 to YFSETQ. Its CDR3 holds 14 amino acids, cysteine through phenylalanine. Left in the record is the CDR3 DNA by itself, 42 bases read in frame from the first base. Trimmed from V: 4 bases; trimmed from J: 8 bases; junction bases lacking a gene match: 6. Turning to this clonotype: The target of this receptor is not known. There are no base qualities to consult, and no much larger clone falls within one base.

Overall study results and their limits: Bulk unsorted PBMC profiling prevented conclusive comparison of naive and antigen-experienced compartments. As age increased, observed TCR beta diversity per million T cells dropped in a roughly linear way, and a significant reduction was already evident by age 40. Donor CMV infection status was unknown, potentially confounding age-related changes in expanded clonotypes. Compared with the aged group, the long-lived group had more naive CD4+ T cells, fewer expanded clones and increased TCR diversity, a pattern suggesting age selection. There was a strong correlation between observed TCR beta diversity and the percentage of naive T cells measured by flow cytometry. Estimates of total diversity based on one million sequenced T cells were considered lower bounds and underestimates.

Sequencing was done on a sample of blood. The chain is encoded by TRBV5-1 joined to TRBJ2-4; the central 10 bases match TRBD2. The receptor was derived from a man aged 25 to 45 in good health. The DNA sequence reads TGCGCCAGCAGCGCCGGGACTAGCGCCGACATTCAGTACTTC. This yields the protein CASSAGTSADIQYF.